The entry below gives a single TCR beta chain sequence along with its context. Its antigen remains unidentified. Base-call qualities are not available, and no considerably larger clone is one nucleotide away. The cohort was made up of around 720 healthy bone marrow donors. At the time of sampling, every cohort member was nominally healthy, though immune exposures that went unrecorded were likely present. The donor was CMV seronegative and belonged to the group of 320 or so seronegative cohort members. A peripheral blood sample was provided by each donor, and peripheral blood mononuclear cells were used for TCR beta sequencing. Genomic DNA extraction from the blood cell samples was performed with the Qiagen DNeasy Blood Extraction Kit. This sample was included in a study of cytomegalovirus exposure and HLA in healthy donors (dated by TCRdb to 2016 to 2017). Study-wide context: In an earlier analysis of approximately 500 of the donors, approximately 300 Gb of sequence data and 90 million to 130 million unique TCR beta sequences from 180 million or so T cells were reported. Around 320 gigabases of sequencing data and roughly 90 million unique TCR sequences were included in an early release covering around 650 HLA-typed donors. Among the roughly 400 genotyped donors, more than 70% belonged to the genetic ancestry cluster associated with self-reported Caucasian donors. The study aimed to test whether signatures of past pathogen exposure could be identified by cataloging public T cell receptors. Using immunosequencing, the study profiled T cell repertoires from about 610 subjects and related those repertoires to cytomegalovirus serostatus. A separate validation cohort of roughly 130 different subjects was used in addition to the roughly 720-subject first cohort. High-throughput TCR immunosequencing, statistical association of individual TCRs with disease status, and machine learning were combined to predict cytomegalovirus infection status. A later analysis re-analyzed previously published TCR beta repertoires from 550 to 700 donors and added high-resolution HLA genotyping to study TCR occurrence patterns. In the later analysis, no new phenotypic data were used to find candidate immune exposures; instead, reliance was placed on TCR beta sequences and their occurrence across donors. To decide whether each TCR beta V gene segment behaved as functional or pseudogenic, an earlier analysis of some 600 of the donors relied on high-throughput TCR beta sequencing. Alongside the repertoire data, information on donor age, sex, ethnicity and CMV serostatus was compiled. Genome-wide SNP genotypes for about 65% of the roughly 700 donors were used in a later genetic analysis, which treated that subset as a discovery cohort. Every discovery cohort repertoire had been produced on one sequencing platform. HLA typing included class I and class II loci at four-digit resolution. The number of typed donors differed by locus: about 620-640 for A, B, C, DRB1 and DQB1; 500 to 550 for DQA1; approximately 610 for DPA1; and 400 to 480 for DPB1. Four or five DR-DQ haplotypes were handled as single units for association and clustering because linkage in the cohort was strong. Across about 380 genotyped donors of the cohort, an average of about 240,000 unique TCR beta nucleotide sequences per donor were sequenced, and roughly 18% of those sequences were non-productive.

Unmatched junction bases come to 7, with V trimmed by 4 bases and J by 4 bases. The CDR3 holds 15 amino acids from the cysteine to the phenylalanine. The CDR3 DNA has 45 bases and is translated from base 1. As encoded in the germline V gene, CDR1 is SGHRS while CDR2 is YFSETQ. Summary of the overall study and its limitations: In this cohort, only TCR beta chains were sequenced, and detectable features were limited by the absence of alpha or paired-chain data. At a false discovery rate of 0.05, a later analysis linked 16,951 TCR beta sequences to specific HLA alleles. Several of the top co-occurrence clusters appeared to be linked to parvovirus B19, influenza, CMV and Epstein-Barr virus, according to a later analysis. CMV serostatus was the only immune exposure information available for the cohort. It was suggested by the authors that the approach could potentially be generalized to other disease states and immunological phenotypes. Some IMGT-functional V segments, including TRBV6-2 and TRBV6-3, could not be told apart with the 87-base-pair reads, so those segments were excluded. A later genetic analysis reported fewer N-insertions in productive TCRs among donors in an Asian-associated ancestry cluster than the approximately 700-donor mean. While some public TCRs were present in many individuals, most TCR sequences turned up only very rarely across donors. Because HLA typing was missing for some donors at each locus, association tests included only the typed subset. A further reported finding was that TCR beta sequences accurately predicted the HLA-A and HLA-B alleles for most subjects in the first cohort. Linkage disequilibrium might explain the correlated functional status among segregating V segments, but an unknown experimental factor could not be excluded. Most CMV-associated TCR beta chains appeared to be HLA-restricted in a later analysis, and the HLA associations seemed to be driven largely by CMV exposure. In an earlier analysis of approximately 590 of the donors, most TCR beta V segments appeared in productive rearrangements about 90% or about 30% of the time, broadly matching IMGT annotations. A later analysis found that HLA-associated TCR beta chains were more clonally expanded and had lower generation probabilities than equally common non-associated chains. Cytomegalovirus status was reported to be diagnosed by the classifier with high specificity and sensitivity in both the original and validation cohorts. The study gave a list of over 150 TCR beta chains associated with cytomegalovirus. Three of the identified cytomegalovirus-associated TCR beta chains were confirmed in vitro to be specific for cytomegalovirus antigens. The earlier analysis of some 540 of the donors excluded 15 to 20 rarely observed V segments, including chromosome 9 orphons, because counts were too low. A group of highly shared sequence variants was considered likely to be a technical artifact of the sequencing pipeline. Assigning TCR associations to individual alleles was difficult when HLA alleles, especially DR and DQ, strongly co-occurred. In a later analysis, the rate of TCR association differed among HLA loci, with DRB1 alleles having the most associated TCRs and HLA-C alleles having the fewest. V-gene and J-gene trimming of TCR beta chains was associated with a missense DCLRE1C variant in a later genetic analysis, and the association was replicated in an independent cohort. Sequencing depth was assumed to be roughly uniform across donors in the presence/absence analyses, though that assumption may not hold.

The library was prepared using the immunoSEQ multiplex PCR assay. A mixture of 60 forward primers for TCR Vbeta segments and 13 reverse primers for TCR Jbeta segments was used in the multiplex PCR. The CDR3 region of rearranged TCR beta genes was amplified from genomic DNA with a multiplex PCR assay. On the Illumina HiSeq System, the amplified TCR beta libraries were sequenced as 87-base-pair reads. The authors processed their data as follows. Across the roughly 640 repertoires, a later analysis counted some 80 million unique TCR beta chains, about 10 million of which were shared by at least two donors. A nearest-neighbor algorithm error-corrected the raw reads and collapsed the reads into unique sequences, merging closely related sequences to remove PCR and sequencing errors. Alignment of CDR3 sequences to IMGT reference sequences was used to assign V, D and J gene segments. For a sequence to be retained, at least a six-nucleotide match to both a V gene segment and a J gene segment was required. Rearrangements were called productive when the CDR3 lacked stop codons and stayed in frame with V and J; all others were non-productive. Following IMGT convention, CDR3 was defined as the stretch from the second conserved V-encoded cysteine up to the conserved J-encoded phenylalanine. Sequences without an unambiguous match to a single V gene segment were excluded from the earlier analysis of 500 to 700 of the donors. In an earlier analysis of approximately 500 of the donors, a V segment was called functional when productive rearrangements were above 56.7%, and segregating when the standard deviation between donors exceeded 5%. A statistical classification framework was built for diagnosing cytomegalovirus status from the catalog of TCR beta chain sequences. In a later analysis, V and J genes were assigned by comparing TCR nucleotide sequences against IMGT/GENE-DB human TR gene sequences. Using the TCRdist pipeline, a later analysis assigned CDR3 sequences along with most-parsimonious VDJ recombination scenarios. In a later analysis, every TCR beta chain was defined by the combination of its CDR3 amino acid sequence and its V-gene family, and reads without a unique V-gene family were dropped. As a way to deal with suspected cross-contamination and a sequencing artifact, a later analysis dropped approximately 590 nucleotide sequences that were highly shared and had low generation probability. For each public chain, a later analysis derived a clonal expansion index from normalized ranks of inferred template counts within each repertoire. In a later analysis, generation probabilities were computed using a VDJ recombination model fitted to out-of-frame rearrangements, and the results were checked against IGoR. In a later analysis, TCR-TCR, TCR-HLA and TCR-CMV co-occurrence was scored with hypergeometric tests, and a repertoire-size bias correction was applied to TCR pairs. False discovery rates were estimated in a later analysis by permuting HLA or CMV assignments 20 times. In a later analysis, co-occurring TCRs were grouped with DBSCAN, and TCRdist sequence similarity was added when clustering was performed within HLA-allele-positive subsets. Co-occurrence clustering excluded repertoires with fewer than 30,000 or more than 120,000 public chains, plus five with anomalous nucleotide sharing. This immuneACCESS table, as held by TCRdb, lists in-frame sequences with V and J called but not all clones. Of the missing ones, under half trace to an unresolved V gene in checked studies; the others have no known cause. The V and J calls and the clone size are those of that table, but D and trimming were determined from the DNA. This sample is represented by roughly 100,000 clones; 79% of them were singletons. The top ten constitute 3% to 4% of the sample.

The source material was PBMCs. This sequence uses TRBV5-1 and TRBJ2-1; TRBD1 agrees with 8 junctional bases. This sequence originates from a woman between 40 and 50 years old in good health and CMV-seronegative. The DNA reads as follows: TGCGCCAGCAGCCCAGGGGGCCGCTCTTACAATGAGCAGTTCTTC. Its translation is CASSPGGRSYNEQFF.